Listed below are T cell receptor beta chains from one sample, sequenced in a study of CD8+ T cells in alopecia areata. The method was immunoSEQ multiplex PCR; TCRdb's version includes in-frame clones alone and lacks a portion of them. The sample shows 190,000 or so clones, around 60% of them seen only once. The sequenced sample was CD8+ T cells sorted from blood, obtained at week 24, from a patient treated with tofacitinib. Source of these receptors: a human donor with alopecia areata. Each CDR3 is given with its conserved first and last residue. The order of the fields is clone size, V gene, D gene, J gene, CDR3 DNA, CDR3 protein. A D gene is named only where the DNA matches it firmly. Clone size appears in some rows only: once, few, many, or a class for an expanded clone.

>-|TRBV29-1|TRBD1|TRBJ1-2
TGCAGCGTTGAAGACAGGGGGCGTCTCACCTTC
CSVEDRGRLTF
>-|TRBV30|TRBD2|TRBJ2-2
TGTGCCTGGGCTCTAGCGGGTGCGAACACCGGGGAGCTGTTTTTT
CAWALAGANTGELFF
>-|TRBV7-6|-|TRBJ1-2
TGTGCCAGCAGCTTAGATGGGACGGGGTATGGCTACACCTTC
CASSLDGTGYGYTF
>-|TRBV4-1|TRBD2|TRBJ2-3
TGCGCCAGCAGCCAGCTAGCGGGGGGGCGAACAGATACGCAGTATTTT
CASSQLAGGRTDTQYF
>-|TRBV9|TRBD1|TRBJ1-2
TGTGCCAGCAGCCCACAGGGGGTTTCGGATGGCTACACCTTC
CASSPQGVSDGYTF
>few|TRBV13|-|TRBJ2-2
TGTGCCAGCAGCCTCGGCGGCGGGGAGCTGTTTTTT
CASSLGGGELFF
>once|TRBV29-1|TRBD2|TRBJ2-7
TGCAGCGTTGAAACTAGCGGGGCGCCCTACGAGCAGTACTTC
CSVETSGAPYEQYF
>-|TRBV7-8|-|TRBJ1-1
TGTGCCAGCAGCTTTAGGGTATCGAACACTGAAGCTTTCTTT
CASSFRVSNTEAFF
>-|TRBV7-2|-|TRBJ2-2
TGTGCCAGCAGCTTAGCGCTCACTAGTTACACCGGGGAGCTGTTTTTT
CASSLALTSYTGELFF
>few|TRBV2|-|TRBJ1-1
TGTGCCAGCAGAGAGTACAGGAACACTGAAGCTTTCTTT
CASREYRNTEAFF
>-|TRBV4-1|-|TRBJ1-5
TGCGCCAGCAGCCAAGATCCGGAGATTAGCAATCAGCCCCAGCATTTT
CASSQDPEISNQPQHF
>-|TRBV6-5|-|TRBJ2-5
TGTGCCAGCAGTTACGGTGGACCGCTCCAAGAGACCCAGTACTTC
CASSYGGPLQETQYF
>-|TRBV29-1|TRBD2|TRBJ2-1
TGCAGCGTTGAAGATCTTGGCGGGGGGGCTTATGAGCAGTTCTTC
CSVEDLGGGAYEQFF
>-|TRBV7-9|TRBD2|TRBJ2-3
TGTGCCAGCAGCACCTCGACTAGCGATTGGGCAGATACGCAGTATTTT
CASSTSTSDWADTQYF
>few|TRBV29-1|-|TRBJ2-7
TGCAGCGTTGTCCAGGCAAGCTCTTACGAGCAGTACTTC
CSVVQASSYEQYF
>-|TRBV15|-|TRBJ1-2
TGTGCCACCAACCTCGGAATCTACACCTTC
CATNLGIYTF
>-|TRBV12-5|-|TRBJ2-5
TGTGCTAGTGGTTTGACAGCACAAGAGACCCAGTACTTC
CASGLTAQETQYF
>-|TRBV7-9|-|TRBJ2-5
TGTGCCAGCAGCCCTACAGGGAAACAAGAGACCCAGTACTTC
CASSPTGKQETQYF
>-|TRBV30|-|TRBJ2-2
TGTGCCTGGAGTATGGGGGTGAACACCGGGGAGCTGTTTTTT
CAWSMGVNTGELFF
>-|TRBV2|-|TRBJ2-2
TGTGCCAGCAGTGACGGGAGGGACAGGGATTTT
CASSDGRDRDF
>-|TRBV30|-|TRBJ2-5
TGTGCCTGGAGCGACAGTTCTGGGAGCCAAGAGACCCAGTACTTC
CAWSDSSGSQETQYF
>-|TRBV13|-|TRBJ2-4
TGTGCCAGCAGCTCCGGTGGAAACATTCAGTACTTC
CASSSGGNIQYF
>few|TRBV29-1|TRBD1|TRBJ2-7
TGCAGCGTTGAGACACCGGGACAGGGATACTACGAGCAGTACTTC
CSVETPGQGYYEQYF